The 3 T cell receptor beta chains presented below share a single source sample, sequenced in a study of cytomegalovirus exposure and HLA in healthy donors. Vbeta (60) and Jbeta (13) primers were used in the PCR. Libraries were prepared by immunoSEQ multiplex PCR; TCRdb keeps only in-frame clonotypes and omits some of them. The table records 200,000 to 250,000 clones, around 73% of them present only once. The sample was PBMCs. The receptors stem from a male donor in good health and CMV-seronegative.

The chain couples TRBV7-7 to TRBJ2-1, with 12 bases lining up with TRBD2. From germline, CDR1 is SSHAT and CDR2 FNYEAQ (reference sequence). V was pared by 5 bases and J by 4 bases, with 15 bases of the junction left unmatched. CDR3 length: 19 amino acids. The CDR3 here is CASSIQGTSGLVPYNEQFF. CDR3 nucleotide sequence: TGTGCCAGCAGCATTCAAGGGACTAGCGGGTTGGTGCCTTACAATGAGCAGTTCTTC.

The chain is built from TRBV19 and TRBJ2-5; 7 nucleotides match TRBD1. CDR1 and CDR2 (germline): LNHDA, SQIVND (reference sequence). Losses at the gene ends were 5 bases for V and 6 bases for J; bases not matched to a gene: 9. The CDR3 covers 14 residues. The CDR3 loop is CASSLKGAGKTQYF. DNA of the CDR3: TGTGCCAGTAGTTTGAAGGGGGCAGGAAAGACCCAGTACTTC.

There are a few counts of this clone. V gene TRBV5-1 combines with J gene TRBJ1-2; tentatively, D is TRBD1 (6 bases). The CDR3 is made up of 13 amino acids. Germline CDR1 is SGHRS and CDR2 is YFSETQ. Trimming took off 4 bases at V and 4 bases at J, with 11 bases between the two ends. The CDR3, as DNA: TGCGCCAGCAGCGCCGGGACAACCTATGGCTACACCTTC. Translated, it gives CASSAGTTYGYTF. Full variable domain (rest looked up from reference TRBV5-1 and TRBJ1-2): KAGVTQTPRYLIKTRGQQVTLSCSPISGHRSVSWYQQTPGQGLQFLFEYFSETQRNKGNFPGRFSGRQFSNSRSEMNVSTLELGDSALYLCASSAGTTYGYTFGSGTRLTVV.